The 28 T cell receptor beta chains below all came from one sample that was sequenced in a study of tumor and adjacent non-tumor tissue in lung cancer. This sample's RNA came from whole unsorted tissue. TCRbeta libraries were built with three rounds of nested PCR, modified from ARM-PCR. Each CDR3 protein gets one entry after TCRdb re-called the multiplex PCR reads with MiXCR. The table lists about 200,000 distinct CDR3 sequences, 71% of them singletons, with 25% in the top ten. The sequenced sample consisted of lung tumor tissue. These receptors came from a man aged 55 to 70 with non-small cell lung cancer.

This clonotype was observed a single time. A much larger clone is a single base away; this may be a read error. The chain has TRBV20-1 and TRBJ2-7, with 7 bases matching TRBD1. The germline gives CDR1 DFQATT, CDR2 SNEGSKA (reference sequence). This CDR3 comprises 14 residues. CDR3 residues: CSAGDSRPSYEHYF. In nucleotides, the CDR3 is TGCAGTGCGGGGGACAGCAGACCCTCCTACGAGCATTACTTC.

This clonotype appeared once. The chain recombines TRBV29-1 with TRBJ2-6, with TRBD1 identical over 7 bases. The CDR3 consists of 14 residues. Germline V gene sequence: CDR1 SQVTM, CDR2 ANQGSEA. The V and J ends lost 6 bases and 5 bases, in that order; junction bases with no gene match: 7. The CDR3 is CSVTGQARANVLTF. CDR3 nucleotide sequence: TGCAGCGTAACCGGACAGGCTCGGGCCAACGTCCTGACTTTC.

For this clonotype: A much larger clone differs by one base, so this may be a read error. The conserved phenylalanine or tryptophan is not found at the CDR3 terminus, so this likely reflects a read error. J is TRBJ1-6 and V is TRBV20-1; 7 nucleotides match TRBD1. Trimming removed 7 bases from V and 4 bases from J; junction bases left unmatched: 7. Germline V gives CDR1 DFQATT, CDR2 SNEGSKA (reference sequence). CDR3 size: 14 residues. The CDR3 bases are TGCAGTGATCTGACAGGGACGTATAATTCACCCCTCCACTTG. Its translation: CSDLTGTYNSPLHL.

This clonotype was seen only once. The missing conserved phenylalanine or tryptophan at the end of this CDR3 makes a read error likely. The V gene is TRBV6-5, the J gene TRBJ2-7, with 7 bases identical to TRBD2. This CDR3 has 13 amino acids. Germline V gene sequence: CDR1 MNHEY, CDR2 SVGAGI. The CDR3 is CASSREAENDQYL. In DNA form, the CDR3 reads TGTGCCAGCAGTCGGGAGGCGGAGAACGACCAGTACCTC.

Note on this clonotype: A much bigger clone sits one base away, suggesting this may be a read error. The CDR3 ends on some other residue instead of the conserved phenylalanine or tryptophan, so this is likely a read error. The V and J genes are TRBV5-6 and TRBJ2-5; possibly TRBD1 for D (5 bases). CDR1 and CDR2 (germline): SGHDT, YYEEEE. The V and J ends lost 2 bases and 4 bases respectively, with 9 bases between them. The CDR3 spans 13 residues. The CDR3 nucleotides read TGTGCCAGCAGCTTTGATACAGGAGAGACCCAGTACTTG. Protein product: CASSFDTGETQYL.

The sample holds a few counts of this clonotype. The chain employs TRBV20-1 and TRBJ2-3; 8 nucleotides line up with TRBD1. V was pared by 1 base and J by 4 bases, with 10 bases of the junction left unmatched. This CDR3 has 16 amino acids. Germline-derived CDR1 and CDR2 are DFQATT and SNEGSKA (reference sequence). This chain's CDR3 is CSARGVTGAWADTQYF. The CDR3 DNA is TGCAGTGCTAGAGGAGTGACAGGGGCTTGGGCAGATACGCAGTATTTT.

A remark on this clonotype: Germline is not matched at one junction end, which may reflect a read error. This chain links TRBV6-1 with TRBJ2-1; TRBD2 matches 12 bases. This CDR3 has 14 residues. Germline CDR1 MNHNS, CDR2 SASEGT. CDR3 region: CASWTSGAYNKQFF. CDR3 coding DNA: TGTGCCAGCTGGACTAGCGGGGCGTACAATAAGCAGTTCTTC.

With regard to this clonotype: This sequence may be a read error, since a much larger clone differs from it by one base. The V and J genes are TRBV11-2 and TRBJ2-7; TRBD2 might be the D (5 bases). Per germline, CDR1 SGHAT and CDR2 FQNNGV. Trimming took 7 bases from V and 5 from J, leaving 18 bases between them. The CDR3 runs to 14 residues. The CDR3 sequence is CASTVLRARDEQYF. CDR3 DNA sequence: TGTGCCAGCACCGTACTGCGGGCCCGTGACGAGCAGTACTTC.

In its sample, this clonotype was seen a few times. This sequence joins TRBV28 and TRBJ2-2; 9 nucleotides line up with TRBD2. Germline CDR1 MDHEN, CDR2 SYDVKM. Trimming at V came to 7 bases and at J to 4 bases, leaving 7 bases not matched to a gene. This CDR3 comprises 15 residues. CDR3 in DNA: TGTGCCAGCAAGGTTGGCGGGAGGGCCACCGGGGAGCTGTTTTTT. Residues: CASKVGGRATGELFF.

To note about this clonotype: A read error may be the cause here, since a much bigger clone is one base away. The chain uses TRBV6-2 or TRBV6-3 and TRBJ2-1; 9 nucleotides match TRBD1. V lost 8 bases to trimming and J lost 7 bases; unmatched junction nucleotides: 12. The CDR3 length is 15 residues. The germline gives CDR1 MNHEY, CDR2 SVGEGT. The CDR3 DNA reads TGTGCCAGCTATAGGGTGGGACAGGGAGGTAATGAGCAGTTCTTC. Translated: CASYRVGQGGNEQFF.

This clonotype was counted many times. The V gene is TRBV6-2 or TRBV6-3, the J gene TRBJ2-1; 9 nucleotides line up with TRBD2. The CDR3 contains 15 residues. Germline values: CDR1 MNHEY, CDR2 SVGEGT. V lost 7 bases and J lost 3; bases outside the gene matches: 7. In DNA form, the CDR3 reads TGTGCCAGCACCCATAGCGGGAGACGCTACAATGAGCAGTTCTTC. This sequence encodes CASTHSGRRYNEQFF.

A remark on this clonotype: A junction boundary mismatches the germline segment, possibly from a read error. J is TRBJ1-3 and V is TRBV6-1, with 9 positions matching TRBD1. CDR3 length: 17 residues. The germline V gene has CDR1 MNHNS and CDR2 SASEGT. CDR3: CASSSDRGDSSGNTMYF. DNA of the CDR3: TGTGCCAGCAGTTCGGACAGGGGTGACTCCTCTGGAAACACCATGTATTTC.

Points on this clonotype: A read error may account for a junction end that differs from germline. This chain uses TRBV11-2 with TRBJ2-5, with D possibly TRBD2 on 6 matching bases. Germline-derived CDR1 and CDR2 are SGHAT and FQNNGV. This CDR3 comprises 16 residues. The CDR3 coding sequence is TGTACCAGCAGCTCCACAATGGGGGGACCAAAGGAGACCCAGAACTTC. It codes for CTSSSTMGGPKETQNF. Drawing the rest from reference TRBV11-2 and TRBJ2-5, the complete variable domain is EAGVAQSPRYKIIEKRQSVAFWCNPISGHATLYWYQQILGQGPKLLIQFQNNGVVDDSQLPKDRFSAERLKGVDSTLKIQPAKLEDSAVYLCTSSSTMGGPKETQNFGPGTRLLVL.

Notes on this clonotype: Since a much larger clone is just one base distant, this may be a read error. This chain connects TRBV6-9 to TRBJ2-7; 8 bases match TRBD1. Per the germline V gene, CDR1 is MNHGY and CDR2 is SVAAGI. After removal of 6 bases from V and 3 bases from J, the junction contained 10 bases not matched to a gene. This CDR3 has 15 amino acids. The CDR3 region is CASRCPDRDVYEQYF. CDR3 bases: TGTGCCAGCAGATGTCCGGACAGGGATGTCTACGAGCAGTACTTC.

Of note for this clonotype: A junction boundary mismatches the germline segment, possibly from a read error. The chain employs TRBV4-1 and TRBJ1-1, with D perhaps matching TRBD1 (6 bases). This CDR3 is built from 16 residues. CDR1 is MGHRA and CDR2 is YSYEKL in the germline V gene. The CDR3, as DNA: TGCGTCAGCAGCCGATCCCGGTACAGGGCTTCGACTGAAGCTTTCTTT. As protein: CVSSRSRYRASTEAFF.

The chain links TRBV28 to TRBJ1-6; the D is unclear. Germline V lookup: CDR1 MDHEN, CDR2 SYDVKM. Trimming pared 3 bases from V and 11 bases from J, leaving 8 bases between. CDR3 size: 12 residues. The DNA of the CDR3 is TGTGCCAGCAGTTTGGCAGAACCACCCCTCCACTTT. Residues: CASSLAEPPLHF. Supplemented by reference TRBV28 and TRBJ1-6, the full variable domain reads DVKVTQSSRYLVKRTGEKVFLECVQDMDHENMFWYRQDPGLGLRLIYFSYDVKMKEKGDIPEGYSVSREKKERFSLILESASTNQTSMYLCASSLAEPPLHFGNGTRLTVT.

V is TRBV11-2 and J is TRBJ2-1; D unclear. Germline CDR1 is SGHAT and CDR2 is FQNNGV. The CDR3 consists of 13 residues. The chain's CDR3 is CTSSLERYNEQFF. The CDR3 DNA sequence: TGTACAAGCAGCTTAGAGCGCTACAATGAGCAGTTCTTC.

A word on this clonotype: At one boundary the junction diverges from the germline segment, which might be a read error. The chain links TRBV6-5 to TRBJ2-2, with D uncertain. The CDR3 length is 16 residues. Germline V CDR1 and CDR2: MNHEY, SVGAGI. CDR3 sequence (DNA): TGTGCCAGCAGTTATCTGGAGAATGCGAACACCGGTGAGCTGTTTTTT. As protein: CASSYLENANTGELFF.

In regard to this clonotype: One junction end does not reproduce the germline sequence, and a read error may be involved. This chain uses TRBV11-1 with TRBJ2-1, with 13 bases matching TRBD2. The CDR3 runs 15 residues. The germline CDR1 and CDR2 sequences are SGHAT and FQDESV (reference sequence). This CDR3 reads CVSCATSGRGYEQFF. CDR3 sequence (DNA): TGTGTCAGCTGCGCCACTAGCGGGAGGGGGTATGAGCAGTTCTTC.

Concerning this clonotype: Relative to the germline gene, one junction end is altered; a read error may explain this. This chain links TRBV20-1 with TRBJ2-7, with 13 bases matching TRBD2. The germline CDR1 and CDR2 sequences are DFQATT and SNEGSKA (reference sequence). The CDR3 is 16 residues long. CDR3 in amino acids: CNASPFGTSGTHEQYF. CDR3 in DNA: TGCAATGCTAGTCCCTTTGGGACTAGCGGGACCCACGAGCAGTACTTC.

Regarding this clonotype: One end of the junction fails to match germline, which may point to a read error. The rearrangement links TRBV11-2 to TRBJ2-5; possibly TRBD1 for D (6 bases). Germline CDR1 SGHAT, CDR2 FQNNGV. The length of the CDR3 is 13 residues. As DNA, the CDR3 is TGTGTCAGCAGCTCTACAGGGATAGAGACCCAGTACTTC. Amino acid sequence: CVSSSTGIETQYF.

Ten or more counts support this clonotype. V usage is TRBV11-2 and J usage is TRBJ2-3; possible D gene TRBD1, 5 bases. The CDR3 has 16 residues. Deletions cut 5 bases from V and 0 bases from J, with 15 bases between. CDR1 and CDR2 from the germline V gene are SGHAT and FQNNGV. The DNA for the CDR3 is TGTGCCAGCAGCCTTTTTCAGGGCTCTAGCACAGATACGCAGTATTTT. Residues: CASSLFQGSSTDTQYF. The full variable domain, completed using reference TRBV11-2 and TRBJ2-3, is EAGVAQSPRYKIIEKRQSVAFWCNPISGHATLYWYQQILGQGPKLLIQFQNNGVVDDSQLPKDRFSAERLKGVDSTLKIQPAKLEDSAVYLCASSLFQGSSTDTQYFGPGTRLTVL.

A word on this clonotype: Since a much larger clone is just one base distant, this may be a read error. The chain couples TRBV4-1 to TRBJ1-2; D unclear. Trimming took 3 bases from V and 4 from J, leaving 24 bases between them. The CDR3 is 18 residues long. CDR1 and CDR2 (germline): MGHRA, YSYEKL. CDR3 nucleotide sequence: TGCGCCAGCAGCCAGGGGATGCGGCAGGCGATTAGCCTCTATGGCTACACCTTC. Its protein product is CASSQGMRQAISLYGYTF.

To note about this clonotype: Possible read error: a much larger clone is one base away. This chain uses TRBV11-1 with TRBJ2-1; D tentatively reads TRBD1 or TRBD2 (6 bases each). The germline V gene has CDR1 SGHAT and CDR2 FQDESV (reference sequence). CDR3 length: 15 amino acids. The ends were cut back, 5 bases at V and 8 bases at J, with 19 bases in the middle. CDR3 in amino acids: CASSATSRRGYEQFF. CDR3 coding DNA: TGTGCCAGCAGCGCCACTAGCAGGAGGGGGTATGAGCAGTTCTTC.

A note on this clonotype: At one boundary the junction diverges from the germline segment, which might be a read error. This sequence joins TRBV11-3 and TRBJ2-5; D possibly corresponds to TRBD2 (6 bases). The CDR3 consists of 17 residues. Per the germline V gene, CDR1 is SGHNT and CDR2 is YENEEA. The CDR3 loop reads CASSLDPGTRRGETQYF. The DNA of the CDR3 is TGTGCCAGCAGCTTAGATCCTGGCACGAGGAGGGGAGAGACCCAATATTTC. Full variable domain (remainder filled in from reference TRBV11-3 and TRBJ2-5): EAGVVQSPRYKIIEKKQPVAFWCNPISGHNTLYWYLQNLGQGPELLIRYENEEAVDDSQLPKDRFSAERLKGVDSTLKIQPAELGDSAVYLCASSLDPGTRRGETQYFGPGTRLLVL.

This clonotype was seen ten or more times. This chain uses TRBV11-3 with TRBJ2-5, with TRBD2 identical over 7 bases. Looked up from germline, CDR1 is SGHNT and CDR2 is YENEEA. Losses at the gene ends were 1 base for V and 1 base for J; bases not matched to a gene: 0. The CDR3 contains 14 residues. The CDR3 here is CASSLGGGQETQYF. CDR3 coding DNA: TGTGCCAGCAGCTTAGGGGGGGGCCAAGAGACCCAGTACTTC.

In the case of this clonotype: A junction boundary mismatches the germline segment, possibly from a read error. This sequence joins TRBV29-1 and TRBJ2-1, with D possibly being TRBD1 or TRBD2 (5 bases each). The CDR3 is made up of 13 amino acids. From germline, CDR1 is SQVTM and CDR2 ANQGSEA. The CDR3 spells CSVWGGRYSEQFF. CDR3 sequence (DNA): TGTAGCGTTTGGGGCGGGCGGTACAGTGAACAGTTCTTC.

The DNA for the CDR3 is TGCGCCAGCAGCCAAGATCGGGGGAGTTGGGATGGCTACACCTTC. The encoded protein is CASSQDRGSWDGYTF. The chain combines TRBV4-3 with TRBJ1-2, with D perhaps TRBD1 (5 bases). Germline loops: CDR1 LGHNA, CDR2 YSLEER. V was shortened by 0 bases and J by 6 bases, with 14 bases between the two germline ends. The CDR3 has 15 residues.